The 27 T cell receptor beta chains in this list originate from one sample, sequenced in a study of T cell changes during pregnancy in multiple sclerosis (dated by TCRdb to the late 2010s). To prepare the library, the immunoSEQ multiplex PCR assay was applied. TCRdb holds this immuneACCESS table with in-frame rearrangements only. Some clones are missing; in checked studies, unresolved V genes explain under half, and the rest has no known cause. The sample yields tens of thousands of clones; about 89% were counted once. The ten most abundant clones make up 0.55% to 0.6% of the sample. This material consisted of CD4+ T cells from peripheral blood mononuclear cells, taken in the first trimester of pregnancy. The source is a female donor with multiple sclerosis, enrolled in a pregnancy study.

The rearrangement uses TRBV6-1 and TRBJ1-5; possible D gene TRBD1, 5 bases. Deletions cut 4 bases from V and 6 bases from J, with 19 bases between. Germline loops: CDR1 MNHNS, CDR2 SASEGT. The CDR3 consists of 16 residues. CDR3: CASSGPENLGAQPQHF. For the CDR3, the DNA is TGTGCCAGCAGTGGTCCCGAAAACCTAGGGGCTCAGCCCCAGCATTTT.

The chain links TRBV12-5 to TRBJ2-2, with 9 bases lining up with TRBD1. Germline assignment: CDR1 LGHNT and CDR2 FRNRAP. V shed 5 bases and J 4 bases; nucleotides not matched to a gene: 5. This CDR3 is 15 amino acids long. CDR3 nucleotides: TGTGCTAGTGGTCGGGGACAGGGAGGCACCGGGGAGCTGTTTTTT. Amino acid sequence: CASGRGQGGTGELFF.

The chain combines TRBV19 with TRBJ1-4; D is unresolved. From germline, CDR1 is LNHDA and CDR2 SQIVND (reference sequence). V was pared by 9 bases and J by 3 bases, with 29 bases between. The length of the CDR3 is 19 residues. CDR3 loop: CASRGHSPLATFANEKLFF. CDR3 nucleotides: TGTGCCAGCAGAGGCCATTCCCCCCTGGCGACGTTTGCTAATGAAAAACTGTTTTTT.

The chain employs TRBV9 and TRBJ2-2; a weak D match, TRBD1 (6 bases). The CDR3 runs 17 residues. The V gene's germline CDR1 is SGDLS and CDR2 YYNGEE. V lost 3 bases and J lost 0, with 15 bases in between. The CDR3, as DNA: TGTGCCAGCAGCGGATCCTGGGACAAACCGAACACCGGGGAGCTGTTTTTT. This translates into CASSGSWDKPNTGELFF. Complete variable domain (other parts from reference TRBV9 and TRBJ2-2): DSGVTQTPKHLITATGQRVTLRCSPRSGDLSVYWYQQSLDQGLQFLIQYYNGEERAKGNILERFSAQQFPDLHSELNLSSLELGDSALYFCASSGSWDKPNTGELFFGEGSRLTVL.

The CDR3: CASSLDRVNHYEQYF. The CDR3 region has the DNA TGTGCCAGCAGTTTAGACAGGGTCAACCACTACGAGCAGTACTTC. The V and J genes are TRBV6-1 and TRBJ2-7, with 7 bases identical to TRBD1. The CDR3 sequence is 15 residues long. The germline V gene has CDR1 MNHNS and CDR2 SASEGT. The V and J ends lost 5 bases and 3 bases, in that order; junction bases with no gene match: 10.

The V call is TRBV6-5, the J call TRBJ2-2; 8 nucleotides agree with TRBD2. This CDR3 contains 14 residues. Per the germline V gene, CDR1 is MNHEY and CDR2 is SVGAGI. V lost 7 bases to trimming and J lost 0 bases; unmatched junction nucleotides: 1. The CDR3 DNA follows: TGTGCCAGCAAGACTAGCGCGAACACCGGGGAGCTGTTTTTT. Translated, it gives CASKTSANTGELFF.

The V and J genes are TRBV2 and TRBJ2-5; 8 bases are a match to TRBD2. Germline loops: CDR1 SNHLY, CDR2 FYNNEI. The CDR3 spans 16 residues. Germline trimming cut 0 bases from V and 2 bases from J; bases unmatched to any gene: 5. Written as DNA, the CDR3 is TGTGCCAGCAGTGAAGCGCGGGGGGCGGTACAAGAGACCCAGTACTTC. Protein sequence: CASSEARGAVQETQYF.

The chain links TRBV19 to TRBJ1-1, with 7 bases matching TRBD1. CDR1 is LNHDA, CDR2 SQIVND, per germline (reference sequence). The CDR3 runs to 16 residues. Germline trimming cut 0 bases from V and 0 bases from J; bases unmatched to any gene: 4. CDR3 DNA sequence: TGTGCCAGTAGTATAGACCGGGACAGCATGAACACTGAAGCTTTCTTT. Its protein product is CASSIDRDSMNTEAFF.

The gene calls are TRBV6-1 and TRBJ1-4, with D unresolved. CDR1 is MNHNS, CDR2 SASEGT, per germline. Deletions cut 4 bases from V and 16 bases from J, with 16 bases between. The CDR3 totals 12 residues. The CDR3 sequence is CASSASRREPFF. The CDR3 DNA reads TGTGCCAGCAGTGCATCCCGACGGGAACCGTTTTTT.

The CDR3 is CASSLETGGPSAQYF. CDR3 nucleotides: TGTGCCAGCAGCTTGGAGACAGGGGGGCCCTCGGCGCAGTATTTT. The chain joins TRBV7-9 to TRBJ2-3, with 9 bases matching TRBD1. Germline V gene lookup returns CDR1 SEHNR and CDR2 FQNEAQ (reference sequence). V gave up 3 bases and J gave up 10 bases; unmatched junction bases: 11. This CDR3 region has 15 residues.

The chain employs TRBV7-2 and TRBJ1-1; D may be TRBD1 (5 bases). Trimming removed 4 bases from V and 8 bases from J, with 17 bases in between. The germline V gene has CDR1 SGHTA and CDR2 FQGNSA. The CDR3 runs 14 residues. CDR3 bases: TGTGCCAGCAGCTCATTTAGACAGAGCCCCGAAGCTTTCTTT. This codes for CASSSFRQSPEAFF.

V gene TRBV10-3 combines with J gene TRBJ1-3; unclear D gene. Germline CDR1 and CDR2: ENHRY and SYGVKD. The CDR3 spans 13 residues. V shed 4 bases and J shed 3 bases, with 7 bases lying between them. CDR3 residues: CAISVVGGNTIYF. The CDR3 DNA reads TGTGCCATCAGTGTAGTTGGTGGAAACACCATATATTTT.

This chain connects TRBV19 to TRBJ1-2, with D perhaps matching TRBD1 (6 bases). The CDR3 consists of 14 residues. V was pared by 5 bases and J by 4 bases, with 14 bases between. CDR1 is LNHDA, CDR2 SQIVND, per germline (reference sequence). The CDR3 coding sequence is TGTGCCAGTAGTCTAAAACAGGGTGCCTATGGCTACACCTTC. Translated: CASSLKQGAYGYTF. Supplemented by reference TRBV19 and TRBJ1-2, the full variable domain reads DGGITQSPKYLFRKEGQNVTLSCEQNLNHDAMYWYRQDPGQGLRLIYYSQIVNDFQKGDIAEGYSVSREKKESFPLTVTSAQKNPTAFYLCASSLKQGAYGYTFGSGTRLTVV.

This clone was observed a single time. V is TRBV19 and J is TRBJ2-2; 7 bases are a match to TRBD2. CDR3 length: 15 residues. V lost 5 bases, J lost 1 base, and 4 bases stayed unmatched. CDR1 LNHDA and CDR2 SQIVND come from the germline V gene (reference sequence). DNA of the CDR3: TGTGCCAGTAGTCTTCGCGGGGGGAACACCGGGGAGCTGTTTTTT. Protein sequence: CASSLRGGNTGELFF.

The chain joins TRBV15 to TRBJ2-7; perhaps TRBD1 as D (5 bases). Trimming cost V 0 bases and J 3 bases, with 12 bases left between them. Germline V gene data show CDR1 as LNHNV and CDR2 as YYDKDF (reference sequence). The CDR3 length is 15 residues. The CDR3 bases are TGTGCCACCAGCAGAGATCTTGCAGGGAACTACGAGCAGTACTTC. Translation gives CATSRDLAGNYEQYF.

The chain employs TRBV6-5 and TRBJ2-3, with 10 bases matching TRBD2. Germline CDR1 reads MNHEY; CDR2 reads SVGAGI. Trimming removed 6 bases from V and 2 bases from J; junction bases left unmatched: 5. The CDR3 is 15 residues long. The CDR3 is CASSRLAGTTDTQYF. CDR3 nucleotides: TGTGCCAGCAGCCGACTAGCGGGCACCACAGATACGCAGTATTTT.

The chain has TRBV7-9 and TRBJ2-5; 10 nucleotides match TRBD2. V lost 5 bases to trimming and J lost 5 bases; unmatched junction nucleotides: 8. Germline CDR1 reads SEHNR; CDR2 reads FQNEAQ (reference sequence). This CDR3 comprises 15 residues. In DNA, the CDR3 is TGTGCCAGCAGCCCTGGCCTAGCGGGAGAGGAGACCCAGTACTTC. Its translation: CASSPGLAGEETQYF. Based on the CDR3 plus reference TRBV7-9 and TRBJ2-5, the full variable domain is DTGVSQNPRHKITKRGQNVTFRCDPISEHNRLYWYRQTLGQGPEFLTYFQNEAQLEKSRLLSDRFSAERPKGSFSTLEIQRTEQGDSAMYLCASSPGLAGEETQYFGPGTRLLVL.

The genes are TRBV2 and TRBJ2-2; 7 bases are a match to TRBD1. V dropped 6 bases and J dropped 2; count of bases not matched to a gene: 6. This CDR3 contains 15 residues. Per germline, CDR1 SNHLY and CDR2 FYNNEI. This CDR3 is CASRAQGSNTGELFF. In nucleotides, the CDR3 is TGTGCCAGCAGGGCACAGGGGTCCAACACCGGGGAGCTGTTTTTT.

This clone was detected only once. The chain combines TRBV2 with TRBJ2-5; 7 nucleotides line up with TRBD2. The CDR3 has 15 residues. The germline CDR1 and CDR2 sequences are SNHLY and FYNNEI. The V gene end was trimmed by 6 bases and the J gene end by 6 bases; junction bases not matched to a gene: 13. The CDR3 region has the DNA TGTGCCAGCAGGGACTTGAGAAGCGGGAAGAAGACCCAGTACTTC. It encodes CASRDLRSGKKTQYF. Full variable domain (outside the CDR3, taken from reference TRBV2 and TRBJ2-5): EPEVTQTPSHQVTQMGQEVILRCVPISNHLYFYWYRQILGQKVEFLVSFYNNEISEKSEIFDDQFSVERPDGSNFTLKIRSTKLEDSAMYFCASRDLRSGKKTQYFGPGTRLLVL.

The chain carries TRBV5-6 and TRBJ1-4; 7 bases line up with TRBD1. Germline V gives CDR1 SGHDT, CDR2 YYEEEE. V dropped 3 bases and J dropped 6; count of bases not matched to a gene: 8. The CDR3 totals 15 residues. This CDR3 reads CASSSRWQGDEKLFF. The CDR3, as DNA: TGTGCCAGCAGCTCTCGGTGGCAGGGGGATGAAAAACTGTTTTTT.

The chain recombines TRBV30 with TRBJ1-5; maybe TRBD1 (5 bases). Germline CDR1 reads GTSNPN; CDR2 reads SVGIG (reference sequence). This CDR3 contains 13 residues. V gave up 0 bases and J gave up 4 bases, with 7 bases separating them. CDR3 sequence (DNA): TGTGCCTGGAGTGTCAAGGGGAATCAGCCCCAGCATTTT. Translation gives CAWSVKGNQPQHF.

The chain recombines TRBV7-3 with TRBJ2-1; 9 nucleotides align to TRBD2. The CDR3 has 16 residues. From germline, CDR1 is SGHTA and CDR2 FQGTGA. V shed 5 bases and J 3 bases; nucleotides not matched to a gene: 8. CDR3 loop: CASSPIAGEIYNEQFF. As DNA, the CDR3 is TGTGCCAGCAGCCCTATAGCGGGAGAGATCTACAATGAGCAGTTCTTC.

In nucleotides, the CDR3 is TGCGCCAGCAGCTTTGATAGCGGGGGCTCCTACAATGAGCAGTTCTTC. It is translated as CASSFDSGGSYNEQFF. The J gene is TRBJ2-1, the V gene TRBV5-1, with TRBD2 matching over 9 bases. The CDR3 is 16 residues long. The trim removed 2 bases at V and 0 bases at J, leaving 3 bases unmatched. Germline values: CDR1 SGHRS, CDR2 YFSETQ.

The rearrangement uses TRBV4-3 and TRBJ1-4; D might be TRBD1 (6 bases). Germline assignment: CDR1 LGHNA and CDR2 YSLEER. The V end lost 0 bases, the J end lost 4 bases, and 18 bases lay between the germline ends. This CDR3 contains 18 residues. The DNA of the CDR3 is TGCGCCAGCAGCCAAGATACGGCATTGGACAGCCTTAATGAAAAACTGTTTTTT. This encodes CASSQDTALDSLNEKLFF.

This clone has only a few counts. This chain links TRBV15 with TRBJ2-5; D is unclear. V was trimmed by 0 bases and J by 4 bases, leaving 12 bases between them. Germline values: CDR1 LNHNV, CDR2 YYDKDF (reference sequence). The CDR3 has 15 residues. CDR3: CATSRDPGFRETQYF. As DNA, the CDR3 is TGTGCCACCAGCAGAGATCCAGGCTTTAGAGAGACCCAGTACTTC.

This clone was observed once. The gene calls are TRBV7-2 and TRBJ1-1; 7 nucleotides agree with TRBD1. The CDR3 sequence is 14 residues long. CDR1 and CDR2 from the germline V gene are SGHTA and FQGNSA. V was clipped by 5 bases and J by 5 bases; unmatched bases: 8. This chain's CDR3 is CASSLKQGKTEAFF. Written as DNA, the CDR3 is TGTGCCAGCAGCCTTAAACAGGGGAAGACTGAAGCTTTCTTT.

This chain joins TRBV11-2 and TRBJ2-7; D is uncertain. The CDR3 is 14 residues long. Deletions cut 1 base from V and 0 bases from J, with 7 bases between. Germline CDR1 and CDR2: SGHAT and FQNNGV. The CDR3 loop is CASSLGYSSYEQYF. In nucleotides, the CDR3 is TGTGCCAGCAGCTTAGGGTATAGCTCCTACGAGCAGTACTTC.